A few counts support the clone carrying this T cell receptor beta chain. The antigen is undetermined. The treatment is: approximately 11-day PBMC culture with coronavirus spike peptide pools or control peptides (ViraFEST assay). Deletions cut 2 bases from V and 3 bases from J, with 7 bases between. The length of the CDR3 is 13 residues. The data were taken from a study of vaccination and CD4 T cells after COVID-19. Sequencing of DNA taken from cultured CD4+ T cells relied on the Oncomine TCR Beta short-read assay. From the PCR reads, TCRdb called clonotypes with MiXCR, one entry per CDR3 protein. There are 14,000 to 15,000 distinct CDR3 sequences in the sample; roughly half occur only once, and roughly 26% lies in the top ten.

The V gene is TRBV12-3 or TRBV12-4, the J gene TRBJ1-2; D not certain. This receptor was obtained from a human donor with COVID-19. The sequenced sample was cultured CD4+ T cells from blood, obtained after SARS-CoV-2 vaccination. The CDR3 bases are TGTGCCAGCAGTTTAAATGGTTACTATGGCTACACCTTC. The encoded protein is CASSLNGYYGYTF.